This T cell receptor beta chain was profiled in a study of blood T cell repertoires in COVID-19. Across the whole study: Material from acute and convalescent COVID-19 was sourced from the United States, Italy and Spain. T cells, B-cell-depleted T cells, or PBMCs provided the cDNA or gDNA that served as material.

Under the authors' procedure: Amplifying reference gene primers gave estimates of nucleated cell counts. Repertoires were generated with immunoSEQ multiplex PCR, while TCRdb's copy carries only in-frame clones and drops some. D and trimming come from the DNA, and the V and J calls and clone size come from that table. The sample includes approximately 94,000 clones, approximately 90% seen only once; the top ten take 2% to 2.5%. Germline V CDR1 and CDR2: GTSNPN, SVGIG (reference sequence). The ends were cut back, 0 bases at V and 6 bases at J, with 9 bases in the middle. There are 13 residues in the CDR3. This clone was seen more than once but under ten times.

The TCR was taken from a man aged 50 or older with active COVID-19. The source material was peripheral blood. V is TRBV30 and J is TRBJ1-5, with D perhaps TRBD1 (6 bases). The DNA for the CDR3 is TGTGCCTGGAGTGTTGCGGGGGCTCAGCCCCAGCATTTT. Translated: CAWSVAGAQPQHF.